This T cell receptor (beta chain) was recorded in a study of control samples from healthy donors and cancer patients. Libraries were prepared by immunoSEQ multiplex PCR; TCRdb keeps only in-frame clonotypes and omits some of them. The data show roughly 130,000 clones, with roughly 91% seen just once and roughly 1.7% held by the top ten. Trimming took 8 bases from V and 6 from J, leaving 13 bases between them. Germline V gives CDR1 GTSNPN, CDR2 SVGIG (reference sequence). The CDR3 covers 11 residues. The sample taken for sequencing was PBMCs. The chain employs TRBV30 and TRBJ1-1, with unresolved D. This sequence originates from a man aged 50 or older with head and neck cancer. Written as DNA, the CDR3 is TGTGCCGGATTTACAATACCTGAAGCTTTCTTT. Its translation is CAGFTIPEAFF.